What follows describes a single T cell receptor beta chain. What it recognizes is unknown. Reverse transcription used roughly 0.45 to 1 ug RNA and random hexamers. TCRdb reprocessed the immunoSEQ multiplex PCR reads via MiXCR and lists one record per CDR3 protein. This sample has 95,000 to 150,000 distinct CDR3 sequences, with around 94% found just once. These data are taken from a study of CD8 T cells in Susac syndrome. Whole-study results and caveats: Susac CD8+ cells expanded clonally the most in TEMRA cells and in active patients. The total CD8+ repertoires contained more than 15 Susac-specific public clones, and the CD8+ TEMRA repertoires contained about 5.

V was trimmed by 5 bases and J by 0 bases, leaving 5 bases between them. The CDR3 is 12 residues long. CDR1 MNHEY and CDR2 SMNVEV come from the germline V gene (reference sequence). The TCR was taken from a human donor with Susac syndrome. The rearrangement links TRBV27 to TRBJ2-7; D gene ambiguous. Material for sequencing was CD8+ T cells from PBMCs. The CDR3 region has the DNA TGTGCCAGCAGTCCCTTCTCCTACGAGCAGTACTTC. Amino acid sequence: CASSPFSYEQYF.